This is a list of T cell receptor beta chains from one sample in a study of blood T cell repertoires in COVID-19. Produced via immunoSEQ multiplex PCR; TCRdb's table is partial and in-frame only. This table has around 120,000 clones, around 81% appearing once. The sample consisted of peripheral blood. The receptors here all came from a man aged 40-55 years with active or convalescent COVID-19. Both conserved end residues are part of each CDR3. A D gene is named only where the DNA matches it firmly. Clone size, where shown, is once, few, many, or a class for clones that have expanded.

d_call,clone_size,v_call,j_call,cdr3_nt,cdr3_aa
-,-,TRBV7-2,TRBJ2-1,TGTGCCAGCAGCTTAGCCCCAGGATACGATGAGCAGTTCTTC,CASSLAPGYDEQFF
TRBD1,-,TRBV7-2,TRBJ1-5,TGTGCCAGCAGCCAGACAGGGGCCGGACAGCCCCAGCATTTT,CASSQTGAGQPQHF
-,-,TRBV25-1,TRBJ2-1,TGTGCCAGCAGTGAATACGGTAATGAGCAGTTCTTC,CASSEYGNEQFF
TRBD1,once,TRBV19,TRBJ1-6,TGTGCCAGTAGTATGACCGGGACAGCCAATTCACCCCTCCACTTT,CASSMTGTANSPLHF
-,-,TRBV18,TRBJ1-3,TGTGCCAGCTCACCAACCCAAACAGGAAACACCATATATTTT,CASSPTQTGNTIYF
-,-,TRBV5-5,TRBJ1-2,TGTGCCAGCAGCTTAAGGGGCTCTCATGGCTACACCTTC,CASSLRGSHGYTF
TRBD2,-,TRBV5-1,TRBJ2-2,TGCGCCAGCAGCGTCCTGCGCGGGGGGGCAACCGGGGAGCTGTTTTTT,CASSVLRGGATGELFF
TRBD1,-,TRBV5-1,TRBJ2-7,TGCGCCTGGCAAACCGGGCCGGGACAGGGCTACGAGCAGTACTTC,CAWQTGPGQGYEQYF
TRBD2,once,TRBV4-3,TRBJ2-5,TGCGCCAGCAGCCAAACTAGCGGGGGGGCCGGGACCCAGTACTTC,CASSQTSGGAGTQYF
-,-,TRBV11-2,TRBJ1-5,TGTGCCAGCAGCTCATCCTATCAGGGAAATCAGCCCCAGCATTTT,CASSSSYQGNQPQHF
-,-,TRBV12-3/TRBV12-4,TRBJ2-5,TGTGCCAGCAGTTTAGCGGGCTGGGGGGCCCAGTACTTC,CASSLAGWGAQYF
TRBD1,-,TRBV9,TRBJ2-7,TGTGCCAGCAGCGTAGGAGGGACAGGAACCTACGAGCAGTACTTC,CASSVGGTGTYEQYF
-,-,TRBV7-8,TRBJ1-4,TGTGCCAGCAGCCCAACATACCCGGGACAAGGCCCTCAAAATGAAAAACTGTTTTTT,CASSPTYPGQGPQNEKLFF
-,-,TRBV7-4,TRBJ2-4,TGTGCCAGCAGCTTAGAAACGGAGCTAGCCAAAAACATTCAGTACTTC,CASSLETELAKNIQYF
-,-,TRBV27,TRBJ2-2,TGTGCCAGCAGTTTAGGGGGCACCACCACCGGGGAGCTGTTTTTT,CASSLGGTTTGELFF
-,-,TRBV27,TRBJ1-5,TGTGCCAGCAGTTTATTTCCGAATCAGCCCCAGCATTTT,CASSLFPNQPQHF
-,once,TRBV28,TRBJ1-1,TGTGCCAGCAGTAACCCGTACAAGAACGTTTTCTTT,CASSNPYKNVFF
TRBD1,-,TRBV11-2,TRBJ1-1,TGTGCCAGCAGCTACGGACAGGGGTTTAGGGGCACTGAAGCTTTCTTT,CASSYGQGFRGTEAFF
TRBD2,-,TRBV4-2,TRBJ2-2,TGTGCCAGCAGCCAAGAGGCGGGGGGCAAACCTGGGGAGCTGTTTTTT,CASSQEAGGKPGELFF
-,once,TRBV6-5,TRBJ2-4,TGTGCCAGTCGGCCGCTAGAGATAGCCAAAAACATTCAGTACTTC,CASRPLEIAKNIQYF
-,-,TRBV7-2,TRBJ1-1,TGTGCCAGCAGCTTAGTTGGGAGAACTGAAGCTTTCTTT,CASSLVGRTEAFF
TRBD1,-,TRBV10-3,TRBJ1-4,TGTGCCATCAGAACATATATGACAGGGGGCGGCGGTAATGAAAAACTGTTTTTT,CAIRTYMTGGGGNEKLFF
-,-,TRBV6-1,TRBJ1-5,TGTGCCAGCAGTGAATCCAACCAGTTGCCCCAGCATTTT,CASSESNQLPQHF